Listed below are T cell receptor beta chains from one sample, sequenced in a study of T cells in Graves' hyperthyroidism and ophthalmopathy. TCRdb independently ran MiXCR on the multiplex PCR reads; one entry per CDR3 protein. The table shows about 400,000 distinct CDR3 sequences, with 14% to 15% occurring only once. The sample taken for sequencing was blood. The receptors derive from a young woman with Graves' hyperthyroidism. The CDR3 runs from the conserved cysteine through the conserved F or W. Each record gives: J gene, V gene, clone size, D gene, CDR3 DNA, CDR3 protein. A D gene is named only where the DNA matches it firmly. Clone size is stated in some rows and not others, as once, few, many or a class when expanded.

>TRBJ2-7|TRBV5-1|.|.
TGCGCCAGCAGCCGGACTACTAACTACGAGCAGTACTTC
CASSRTTNYEQYF
>TRBJ2-3|TRBV6-1|many|.
TGTGCCAGCAGTGGGAAAGGGGCCGATACGCAGTATTTT
CASSGKGADTQYF
>TRBJ2-3|TRBV2|many|.
TGTGCCAGCAGTGAAGGTCGGAATACGCAGTATTTT
CASSEGRNTQYF
>TRBJ2-1|TRBV3-1|.|TRBD2
TGTGCCAGCAGCCAAGAGCTAGCGGGAGTAGATGAGCAGTTCTTC
CASSQELAGVDEQFF
>TRBJ2-5|TRBV10-3|many|TRBD1
TGTGCCATCAGTGAGGCCGGGACAGGGGAGGAGACCCAGTACTTC
CAISEAGTGEETQYF
>TRBJ1-5|TRBV6-1|.|.
TGTGCCAGCAGTGAAGCGCTCGGGGGCATAGATCAGCCCCAGCATTTT
CASSEALGGIDQPQHF
>TRBJ1-2|TRBV20-1|.|.
TGCAGTCCCGGGGGGCTCGGGTATGGCTACACCTTC
CSPGGLGYGYTF
>TRBJ2-3|TRBV11-2|many|.
TGTGCCAGCAGTGCTGGTGGCAGGGGAACAGATACGCAGTATTTT
CASSAGGRGTDTQYF
>TRBJ1-1|TRBV6-1|many|.
TGTGCCAGCAGAATAACACAGGGGAACACTGAAGCTTTCTTT
CASRITQGNTEAFF
>TRBJ2-3|TRBV20-1|many|TRBD2
TGCAGTGCTAGCCCAGGACTAGCGGGAGGGATACGCACAGATACGCAGTATTTT
CSASPGLAGGIRTDTQYF
>TRBJ2-1|TRBV10-3|few|TRBD2
TGTGCCATCTTGGGACTAGCGGGAAATGAGCAGTTCTTC
CAILGLAGNEQFF
>TRBJ2-7|TRBV6-2/TRBV6-3|many|TRBD1
TGTGCCAGCAGCTACCTGCTTGGGACAGGGGCATACGAGCAGTACTTC
CASSYLLGTGAYEQYF
>TRBJ2-2|TRBV7-3|many|.
TGTGCCAGCAGCTTAATGGTCGGCACCGGGGAGCTGTTTTTT
CASSLMVGTGELFF
>TRBJ1-5|TRBV14|many|.
TGTGCCAGCAGCCAGGGACGCAATCAGCCCCAGCATTTT
CASSQGRNQPQHF
>TRBJ1-1|TRBV12-3/TRBV12-4|many|.
TGTGCCAGCAGCAAAGCGGGGAACACTGAAGCTTTCTTT
CASSKAGNTEAFF
>TRBJ2-7|TRBV10-3|.|.
TGTGCCATCAACCGGGGGCACGAGCAGTACTTC
CAINRGHEQYF
>TRBJ2-5|TRBV6-1|many|.
TGTGCCAGCAGAACAAGACTCGGCCAAGAGACCCAGTACTTC
CASRTRLGQETQYF
>TRBJ2-2|TRBV28|many|TRBD2
TGTGCCAGCAGTTTTCTAGCGGCCCTCCCAGCCAACACCGGGGAGCTGTTTTTT
CASSFLAALPANTGELFF
>TRBJ2-7|TRBV20-1|.|TRBD1
TGCAGTGCTAGGGACAGGGGTTACGAGCAGTACTTC
CSARDRGYEQYF
>TRBJ2-7|TRBV27|.|.
TGTGCCAGCAGTTTATTGGGTTCAGGCTACGAGCAGTACTTC
CASSLLGSGYEQYF
>TRBJ2-1|TRBV6-2/TRBV6-3|.|.
TGTGCCAGCAGTCCCTCTAGAGGGCTCTCCTACAATGAGCAGTTCTTC
CASSPSRGLSYNEQFF
>TRBJ2-7|TRBV20-1|many|TRBD2
TGCAGTGCTAGAGACCTCAATGCGGGAGTGTCCTACGAGCAGTACTTC
CSARDLNAGVSYEQYF
>TRBJ2-1|TRBV3-1|few|TRBD2
TGTGCCAGCAGCCAAGATCCGGCGGGAGCCTACAATGAGCAGTTCTTC
CASSQDPAGAYNEQFF
>TRBJ2-2|TRBV30|many|TRBD2
TGTGCCCTTATGGCTAGCGGGAGAGGTGGCACCGGGGAGCTGTTTTTT
CALMASGRGGTGELFF
>TRBJ2-2|TRBV5-5|many|.
TGTGCCAGCAGCTTGGTTCTAGCAAACACCGGGGAGCTGTTTTTT
CASSLVLANTGELFF
>TRBJ2-5|TRBV7-2|.|.
TGTGCCAGCAGCCCCAGGGGGAGGGTCCAAGAGACCCAGTACTTC
CASSPRGRVQETQYF
>TRBJ2-1|TRBV9|once|TRBD2
TGTGCCAGCAGCGTAGGGACGGGAGGTTATTACAATGAGCAGTTCTTC
CASSVGTGGYYNEQFF
>TRBJ2-2|TRBV4-1|.|TRBD1
TGCGCCAGCAGCCAAACCGGGACAGGGACCGGGGAGCTGTTTTTT
CASSQTGTGTGELFF